The subject of this entry is one TCR beta chain. No antigen is known for it. Investigators profiled TCR beta VDJ and CDR3 from genomic DNA template. Using its own MiXCR run on the reads, TCRdb lists one record per CDR3 protein. The data contain about 110,000 distinct CDR3 sequences, 40% to 60% of them singletons. The sample originates from a study of CD8+CD57+ T cells in acquired aplastic anemia. The wider study: Average DNA yield from sorted CD4+ and CD8+ cells was around 3 ug.

Study-wide points: Patients versus controls showed no significant CD8+ Simpson's diversity difference.

This receptor was taken from a human donor in good health, serving as a control. Sample: sorted CD4+, CD8+, or CD8+CD57+ T cells (not recorded which) from PBMCs.

The CDR3 here is CATSRDWSSDYGYTF. DNA of the CDR3: TGTGCCACCAGCAGAGATTGGAGCAGCGACTATGGCTACACCTTC. The V and J genes are TRBV15 and TRBJ1-2, with no clear D. The germline CDR1 and CDR2 sequences are LNHNV and YYDKDF (reference sequence). This CDR3 contains 15 residues. Trimming left V 0 bases short and J 3 bases short, with 11 bases between.